The 29 T cell receptor beta chains below come from one sample, sequenced in a study of shared clonotypes between healthy human individuals. The protocol was immunoSEQ multiplex PCR, while the TCRdb copy is restricted to in-frame clones and leaves out a portion. This sample carries 600,000 to 750,000 clones, about nine tenths of them seen once, and the ten largest clones take approximately 35%. What was sequenced was memory CD8+ T cells from PBMCs. The subset was: CD45RO+ cells pooled with CCR7-negative TemRA cells. These receptors were taken from a man aged 18 to 29 in good health. Some clones in this sample may be carry-over from other donors' samples.

The chain uses TRBV4-1 and TRBJ2-1; 7 bases are shared with TRBD2. CDR1 is MGHRA and CDR2 is YSYEKL in the germline V gene. V trimming: 1 base; J trimming: 11 bases; junction bases outside the gene matches: 8. This CDR3 contains 14 residues. The CDR3 coding sequence is TGCGCCAGCAGCCAAGTAGCGGGTACTTATCAGCAGTTCTTC. This translates into CASSQVAGTYQQFF.

This CDR3 reads CASSFRQDFYNEQFF. As DNA, the CDR3 is TGTGCCAGCAGTTTCAGGCAGGACTTCTACAATGAGCAGTTCTTC. V usage is TRBV28 and J usage is TRBJ2-1; D might be TRBD2 (5 bases). The germline V gene has CDR1 MDHEN and CDR2 SYDVKM. Between the trimmed V and J ends, which lost 3 bases and 3 bases, there was a span of 12 bases. The CDR3 has 15 residues.

The gene calls are TRBV11-2 and TRBJ2-3; 7 bases are shared with TRBD1. CDR1 is SGHAT and CDR2 is FQNNGV in the germline V gene. Losses at the gene ends were 5 bases for V and 3 bases for J; bases not matched to a gene: 8. The length of the CDR3 is 15 residues. This CDR3 reads CASSNDRARTDTQYF. The CDR3 nucleotides are TGTGCCAGCAGCAACGACAGGGCTCGGACAGATACGCAGTATTTT.

The V and J genes are TRBV28 and TRBJ1-1; D gene ambiguous. CDR1 is MDHEN and CDR2 is SYDVKM in the germline V gene. The CDR3 runs 15 residues. The germline V and J ends were trimmed by 5 bases and 0 bases, with 13 bases remaining between them. The CDR3 coding sequence is TGTGCCAGCAGTCACGTAACAGACTTGAACACTGAAGCTTTCTTT. Protein: CASSHVTDLNTEAFF.

This chain uses TRBV7-6 with TRBJ2-2, with D maybe TRBD2 (5 bases). The CDR3 is 14 amino acids. Trimming cost V 11 bases and J 2 bases, with 15 bases left between them. Germline V gives CDR1 SGHVS, CDR2 FNYEAQ. This chain's CDR3 is CAVAEGPNTGELFF. The CDR3 bases are TGTGCCGTTGCTGAGGGCCCTAACACCGGGGAGCTGTTTTTT. The full variable domain, with the rest looked up from reference TRBV7-6 and TRBJ2-2, is GAGVSQSPRYKVTKRGQDVALRCDPISGHVSLYWYRQALGQGPEFLTYFNYEAQQDKSGLPNDRFSAERPEGSISTLTIQRTEQRDSAMYRCAVAEGPNTGELFFGEGSRLTVL.

The V gene is TRBV6-6, the J gene TRBJ2-1; D unclear. CDR3 size: 13 residues. The germline V gene encodes CDR1 MNHNY and CDR2 SVGAGI (reference sequence). V dropped 0 bases and J dropped 8 bases, with 8 bases sitting between them. The CDR3 region is CASSYSVFDEQFF. The CDR3 DNA reads as TGTGCCAGCAGTTACTCAGTCTTCGATGAGCAGTTCTTC.

In the case of this clone: Other DNA sequences in this specimen translate into the identical CDR3. The chain couples TRBV27 to TRBJ2-7; 10 bases are a match to TRBD1. Germline CDR1 MNHEY, CDR2 SMNVEV (reference sequence). The V segment lost 2 bases and the J segment 3 bases; nucleotides outside the gene matches: 4. The CDR3 is made up of 15 amino acids. CDR3 loop: CASSLRGQGIYEQYF. CDR3 DNA: TGTGCCAGCAGTTTACGGGGACAGGGGATCTACGAGCAGTACTTC.

This clone has at least ten counts. The chain has TRBV30 and TRBJ2-1, with a possible D match to TRBD2 (6 bases). The V and J ends lost 1 base and 10 bases respectively, with 17 bases between them. Germline CDR1 GTSNPN, CDR2 SVGIG (reference sequence). The CDR3 length is 14 residues. The CDR3 sequence is CAWSAGTGDGEQFF. The CDR3 coding sequence is TGTGCCTGGAGTGCGGGGACGGGAGATGGCGAGCAGTTCTTC. The full variable domain, in which reference TRBV30 and TRBJ2-1 provide the parts outside the CDR3, is SQTIHQWPATLVQPVGSPLSLECTVEGTSNPNLYWYRQAAGRGLQLLFYSVGIGQISSEVPQNLSASRPQDRQFILSSKKLLLSDSGFYLCAWSAGTGDGEQFFGPGTRLTVL.

The chain uses TRBV5-6 and TRBJ2-1, with D possibly being TRBD2 (5 bases). Germline V gene data show CDR1 as SGHDT and CDR2 as YYEEEE. The CDR3 totals 15 residues. V was trimmed by 0 bases and J by 2 bases, leaving 9 bases between them. CDR3 sequence reads: CASSLVGKPYNEQFF. The CDR3 DNA follows: TGTGCCAGCAGCTTGGTCGGGAAACCCTACAATGAGCAGTTCTTC.

The V gene is TRBV7-9, the J gene TRBJ2-7; 7 bases align to TRBD1. This CDR3 spans 13 amino acids. V lost 3 bases and J lost 5; bases outside the gene matches: 4. Germline loops: CDR1 SEHNR, CDR2 FQNEAQ (reference sequence). CDR3 loop: CASSFRGGNEQYF. The CDR3 coding sequence is TGTGCCAGCAGCTTTCGAGGGGGCAACGAGCAGTACTTC.

This sequence joins TRBV7-3 and TRBJ2-2; 9 positions agree with TRBD2. J was trimmed by 0 bases and V by 4 bases; bases with no gene match: 0. The CDR3 loop spans 15 amino acids. Germline V gives CDR1 SGHTA, CDR2 FQGTGA. The DNA of the CDR3 is TGTGCCAGCAGCTCTAGCGGGGCGAACACCGGGGAGCTGTTTTTT. Translating it yields CASSSSGANTGELFF.

This sequence joins TRBV5-4 and TRBJ1-2; 10 nucleotides match TRBD1. From germline, CDR1 is SGHNT and CDR2 YYREEE (reference sequence). Unmatched junction bases numbered 4, after V lost 3 bases and J lost 5 bases. The CDR3 contains 14 residues. In DNA, the CDR3 is TGTGCCAGCAGCTCGACAGGGGGCGAATATGGCTACACCTTC. As protein: CASSSTGGEYGYTF.

The genes are TRBV28 and TRBJ2-2, with 12 bases aligning to TRBD2. CDR1 is MDHEN, CDR2 SYDVKM, per germline. The CDR3 runs 19 residues. The V and J ends lost 3 bases and 3 bases, in that order; junction bases with no gene match: 11. The CDR3 DNA sequence: TGTGCCAGCAGTTTGCCTACGGCCCTAGCGGGAGGGGACACCGGGGAGCTGTTTTTT. Amino acids: CASSLPTALAGGDTGELFF.

This chain connects TRBV27 to TRBJ2-5, with D possibly being TRBD1 or TRBD2 (5 bases each). The germline gives CDR1 MNHEY, CDR2 SMNVEV (reference sequence). This CDR3 contains 16 residues. Trimming cost V 4 bases and J 4 bases, with 19 bases left between them. Written as DNA, the CDR3 is TGTGCCAGCAGTTCCGGGGCAGGGCTTTGGGGAGAGACCCAGTACTTC. Its protein is CASSSGAGLWGETQYF.

This clone occurred a few times. The rearrangement uses TRBV27 and TRBJ1-2, with TRBD1 matching over 8 bases. V lost 6 bases and J lost 0; bases outside the gene matches: 3. Germline lookup yields CDR1 MNHEY and CDR2 SMNVEV (reference sequence). The CDR3 contains 14 residues. This CDR3 is CASSKTGANYGYTF. Here the CDR3 DNA reads TGTGCCAGCAGCAAGACAGGGGCTAACTATGGCTACACCTTC.

The rearrangement links TRBV11-2 to TRBJ2-4, with D hard to call. CDR3 length: 13 residues. Trimming removed 3 bases from V and 1 base from J, with 4 bases in between. Germline loops: CDR1 SGHAT, CDR2 FQNNGV. The CDR3 loop reads CASSFLAKNIQYF. The CDR3 DNA reads as TGTGCCAGCAGCTTTCTTGCCAAAAACATTCAGTACTTC.

Here the CDR3 DNA reads TGTGCCAGCAGTCCCTTCGGGGGCTTGAACACTGAAGCTTTCTTT. This encodes CASSPFGGLNTEAFF. The chain links TRBV27 to TRBJ1-1; tentatively, D is TRBD1 (6 bases). The V gene's germline CDR1 is MNHEY and CDR2 SMNVEV (reference sequence). This CDR3 comprises 15 residues. V was clipped by 5 bases and J by 0 bases, with 13 bases between them.

The chain has TRBV9 and TRBJ2-1; possibly TRBD1 for D (5 bases). CDR1 is SGDLS and CDR2 is YYNGEE in the germline V gene. Trimming pared 0 bases from V and 5 bases from J, leaving 12 bases between. This CDR3 has 15 amino acids. The CDR3 region is CASSVAGAVHNEQFF. Here the CDR3 DNA reads TGTGCCAGCAGCGTAGCTGGGGCGGTACACAATGAGCAGTTCTTC.

On this clone itself: This likely traces to a read error, being one base from a far larger clone. The chain carries TRBV28 and TRBJ2-1; 9 bases are shared with TRBD1. J lost 10 bases, V lost 6 bases, and 16 bases had no gene match. Germline-derived CDR1 and CDR2 are MDHEN and SYDVKM. The CDR3 consists of 16 residues. CDR3 sequence reads: CASRTRDRDNWLEQFF. The CDR3, as DNA: TGTGCCAGCAGAACCAGGGACAGGGATAATTGGTTGGAGCAGTTCTTC. The whole variable domain, filled in from reference TRBV28 and TRBJ2-1, reads DVKVTQSSRYLVKRTGEKVFLECVQDMDHENMFWYRQDPGLGLRLIYFSYDVKMKEKGDIPEGYSVSREKKERFSLILESASTNQTSMYLCASRTRDRDNWLEQFFGPGTRLTVL.

This sequence joins TRBV10-2 and TRBJ2-1; the match to TRBD1 covers 8 bases. With V trimmed by 7 bases and J by 6 bases, 8 bases remained unmatched. The CDR3 runs to 14 residues. Germline lookup yields CDR1 WSHSY and CDR2 SAAADI. For the CDR3, the DNA is TGCGCCAGCACCGATTGGACAGGGACCAATGAGCAGTTCTTC. Its translation: CASTDWTGTNEQFF.

The chain is built from TRBV9 and TRBJ2-2, with 9 bases that match TRBD2. The CDR3 sequence is 16 residues long. V was pared by 4 bases and J by 6 bases, with 10 bases of the junction left unmatched. CDR1 and CDR2 (germline): SGDLS, YYNGEE. Here the CDR3 DNA reads TGTGCCAGCAGCCCCCTTAGTGCGGGAGGGGCCGGGGAGCTGTTTTTT. The encoded protein is CASSPLSAGGAGELFF.

This clone was observed a few times. The chain carries TRBV6-1 and TRBJ2-7, with 8 bases that match TRBD2. The J segment lost 3 bases and the V segment lost 8 bases, leaving 6 bases of the junction unmatched. This CDR3 comprises 13 residues. Looked up from germline, CDR1 is MNHNS and CDR2 is SASEGT. The CDR3 region is CASVGGGLYEQYF. CDR3 sequence (DNA): TGTGCCAGCGTCGGGGGGGGCCTCTACGAGCAGTACTTC.

V gene TRBV6-5 combines with J gene TRBJ2-1; D possibly corresponds to TRBD2 (6 bases). V dropped 2 bases and J dropped 4 bases, with 12 bases sitting between them. The CDR3 spans 15 residues. The germline CDR1 and CDR2 sequences are MNHEY and SVGAGI. CDR3 region: CASSYTAGPYNEQFF. The CDR3 bases are TGTGCCAGCAGTTACACGGCGGGACCATACAATGAGCAGTTCTTC.

This chain joins TRBV4-1 and TRBJ2-3; D is possibly TRBD2 (6 bases). V lost 4 bases and J lost 8, with 10 bases in between. The CDR3 runs to 12 residues. CDR1 and CDR2 (germline): MGHRA, YSYEKL. CDR3 DNA: TGCGCCAGCAGCCCCCCCGGGGGTACGCAGTATTTT. This translates into CASSPPGGTQYF.

The rearrangement links TRBV2 to TRBJ2-7; a possible D gene is TRBD2 (6 bases). In germline, CDR1 is SNHLY, CDR2 FYNNEI. The germline V and J ends were trimmed by 7 bases and 6 bases, with 22 bases remaining between them. The length of the CDR3 is 15 residues. The CDR3 reads CASTSGFPRMAEQYF. CDR3 in DNA: TGTGCCAGCACCAGCGGGTTCCCCCGCATGGCCGAGCAGTACTTC.

The rearrangement joins TRBV21-1 to TRBJ2-3; TRBD2 reflects the table's D call only, with no check against the DNA. TRBV21-1 is a listed pseudogene. The CDR3 runs to 16 residues. The CDR3 reads CASNPYLGGSTDTQYF. DNA of the CDR3: TGTGCCAGCAATCCATACTTGGGGGGGTCCACAGATACGCAGTATTTT.

The table lists this clone with a count of one. The chain carries TRBV4-3 and TRBJ2-7; D uncertain. Germline CDR1 reads LGHNA; CDR2 reads YSLEER. The CDR3 length is 13 residues. Trimming shortened V by 1 base and J by 1 base, and 5 bases separated the two germline ends. The CDR3: CASSQGPSYEQYF. The CDR3 DNA sequence: TGCGCCAGCAGCCAAGGCCCATCCTACGAGCAGTACTTC.

CDR3: CASSLDTDTQYF. As DNA, the CDR3 is TGCGCCAGCAGCTTGGATACAGATACGCAGTATTTT. This rearrangement joins TRBV5-1 to TRBJ2-3; D is uncertain. Between the trimmed V and J ends, which lost 0 bases and 3 bases, there was a span of 2 bases. The CDR3 has 12 amino acids. Germline values: CDR1 SGHRS, CDR2 YFSETQ.

The table lists this clone with a count of one. The chain has TRBV7-8 and TRBJ2-7; 7 nucleotides agree with TRBD1. Germline V CDR1 and CDR2: SGHVS, FQNEAQ. CDR3 length equals 15 residues. V dropped 2 bases and J dropped 2; count of bases not matched to a gene: 6. This CDR3 is CASSLFSGTAYEQYF. CDR3 nucleotides: TGTGCCAGCAGCTTATTTTCCGGGACAGCCTACGAGCAGTACTTC.